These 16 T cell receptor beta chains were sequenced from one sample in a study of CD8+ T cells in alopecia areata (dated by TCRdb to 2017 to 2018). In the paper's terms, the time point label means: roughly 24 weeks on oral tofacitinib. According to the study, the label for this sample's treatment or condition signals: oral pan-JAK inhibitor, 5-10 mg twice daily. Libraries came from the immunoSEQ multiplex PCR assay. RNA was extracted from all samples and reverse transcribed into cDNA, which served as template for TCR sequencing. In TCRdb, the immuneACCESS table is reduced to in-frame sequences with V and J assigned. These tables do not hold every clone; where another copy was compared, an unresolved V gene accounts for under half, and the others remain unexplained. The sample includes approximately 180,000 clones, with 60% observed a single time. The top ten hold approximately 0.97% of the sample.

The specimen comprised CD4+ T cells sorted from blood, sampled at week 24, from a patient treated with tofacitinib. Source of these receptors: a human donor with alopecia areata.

Here the CDR3 DNA reads TGTGCCAGCAGCTTGGCGGGGGGAAGCAATCAGCCCCAGCATTTT. This translates into CASSLAGGSNQPQHF. The gene calls are TRBV5-6 and TRBJ1-5, with a possible D match to TRBD1 (5 bases). V lost 0 bases to trimming and J lost 1 base, with 8 bases between them. The CDR3 covers 15 residues. Germline values: CDR1 SGHDT, CDR2 YYEEEE.

The CDR3, as DNA: TGTGCCAGCAATAGTCAGGGACTTTATTCACCCCTCCACTTT. Amino acids: CASNSQGLYSPLHF. The gene calls are TRBV27 and TRBJ1-6, with D perhaps TRBD1 (5 bases). Germline CDR1 MNHEY, CDR2 SMNVEV (reference sequence). The V and J ends lost 7 bases and 8 bases respectively, with 15 bases between them. The CDR3 contains 14 residues.

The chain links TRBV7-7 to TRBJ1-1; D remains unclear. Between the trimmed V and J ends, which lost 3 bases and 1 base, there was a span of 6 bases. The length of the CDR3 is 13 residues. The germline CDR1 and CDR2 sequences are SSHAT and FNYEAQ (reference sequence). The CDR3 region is CASSFKRNTEAFF. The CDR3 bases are TGTGCCAGCAGCTTCAAGAGGAACACTGAAGCTTTCTTT.

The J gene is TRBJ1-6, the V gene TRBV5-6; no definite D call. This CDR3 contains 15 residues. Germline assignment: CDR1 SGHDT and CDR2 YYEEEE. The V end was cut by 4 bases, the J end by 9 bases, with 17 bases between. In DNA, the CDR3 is TGTGCCAGCAGCGTCGAACGGGGTATAAGTTCACCCCTCCACTTT. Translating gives CASSVERGISSPLHF.

The CDR3 DNA is TGTGCCTGGAGTGTAGCCCAGGGTCAGCCCCAGCATTTT. As protein: CAWSVAQGQPQHF. V is TRBV30 and J is TRBJ1-5; tentatively, D is TRBD1 (5 bases). V lost 0 bases and J 6 bases, leaving 9 bases between the germline ends. This CDR3 has 13 residues. Germline assignment: CDR1 GTSNPN and CDR2 SVGIG (reference sequence).

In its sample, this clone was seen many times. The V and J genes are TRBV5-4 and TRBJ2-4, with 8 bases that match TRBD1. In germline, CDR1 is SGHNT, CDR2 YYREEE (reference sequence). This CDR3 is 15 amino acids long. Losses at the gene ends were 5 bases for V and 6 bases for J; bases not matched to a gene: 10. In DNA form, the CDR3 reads TGTGCCAGCAGTCGCCGGGACAGGTCAGGAAACATTCAGTACTTC. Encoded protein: CASSRRDRSGNIQYF.

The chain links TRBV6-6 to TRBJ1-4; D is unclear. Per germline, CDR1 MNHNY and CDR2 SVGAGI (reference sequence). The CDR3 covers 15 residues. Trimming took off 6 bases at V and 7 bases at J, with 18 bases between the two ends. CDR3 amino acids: CASRQNLEAGEKLFF. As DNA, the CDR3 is TGTGCCAGCAGGCAAAATTTAGAGGCTGGTGAAAAACTGTTTTTT.

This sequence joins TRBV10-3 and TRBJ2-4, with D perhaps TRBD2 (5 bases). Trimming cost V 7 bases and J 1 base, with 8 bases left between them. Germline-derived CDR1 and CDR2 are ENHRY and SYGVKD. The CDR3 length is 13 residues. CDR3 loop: CAIKEEAKNIQYF. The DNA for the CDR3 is TGTGCCATCAAGGAGGAGGCCAAAAACATTCAGTACTTC.

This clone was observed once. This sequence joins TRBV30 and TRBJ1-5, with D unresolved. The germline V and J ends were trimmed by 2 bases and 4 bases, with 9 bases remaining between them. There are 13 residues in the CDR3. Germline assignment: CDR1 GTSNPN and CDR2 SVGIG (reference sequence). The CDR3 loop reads CAWSKQTNQPQHF. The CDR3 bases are TGTGCCTGGAGTAAACAGACAAATCAGCCCCAGCATTTT. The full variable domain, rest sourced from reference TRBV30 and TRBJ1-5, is SQTIHQWPATLVQPVGSPLSLECTVEGTSNPNLYWYRQAAGRGLQLLFYSVGIGQISSEVPQNLSASRPQDRQFILSSKKLLLSDSGFYLCAWSKQTNQPQHFGDGTRLSIL.

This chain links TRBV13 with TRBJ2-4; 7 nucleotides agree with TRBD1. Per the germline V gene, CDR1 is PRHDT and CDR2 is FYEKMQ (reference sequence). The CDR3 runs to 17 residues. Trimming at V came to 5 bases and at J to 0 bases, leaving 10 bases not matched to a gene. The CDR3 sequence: CASSRRDSYLAKNIQYF. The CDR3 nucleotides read TGTGCCAGCAGCCGCCGGGACAGCTATCTAGCCAAAAACATTCAGTACTTC.

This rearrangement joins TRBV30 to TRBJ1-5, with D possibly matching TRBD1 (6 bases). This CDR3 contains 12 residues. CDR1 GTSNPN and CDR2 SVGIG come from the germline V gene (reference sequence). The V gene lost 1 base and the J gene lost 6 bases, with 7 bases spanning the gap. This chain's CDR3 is CAWSDRAQPQHF. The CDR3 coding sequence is TGTGCCTGGAGTGACAGGGCTCAGCCCCAGCATTTT.

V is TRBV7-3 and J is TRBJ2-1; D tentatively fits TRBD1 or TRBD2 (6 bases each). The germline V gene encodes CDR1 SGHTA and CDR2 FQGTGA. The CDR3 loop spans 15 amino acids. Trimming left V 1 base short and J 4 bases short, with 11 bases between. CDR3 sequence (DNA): TGTGCCAGCAGCTTAAATCAGGGGACTTACAATGAGCAGTTCTTC. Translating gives CASSLNQGTYNEQFF.

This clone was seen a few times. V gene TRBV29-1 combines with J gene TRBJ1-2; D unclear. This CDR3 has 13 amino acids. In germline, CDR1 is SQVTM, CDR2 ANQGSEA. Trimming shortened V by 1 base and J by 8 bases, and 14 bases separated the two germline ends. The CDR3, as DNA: TGCAGCGTTGAAGTGGGTGGTCTTAGGGGCTACACCTTC. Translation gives CSVEVGGLRGYTF.

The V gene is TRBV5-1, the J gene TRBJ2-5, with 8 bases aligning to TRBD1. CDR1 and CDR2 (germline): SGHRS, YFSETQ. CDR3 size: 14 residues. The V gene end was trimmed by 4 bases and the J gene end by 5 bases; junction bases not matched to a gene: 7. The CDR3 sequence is CASSDGQGRETQYF. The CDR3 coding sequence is TGCGCCAGCAGCGATGGACAGGGAAGGGAGACCCAGTACTTC.

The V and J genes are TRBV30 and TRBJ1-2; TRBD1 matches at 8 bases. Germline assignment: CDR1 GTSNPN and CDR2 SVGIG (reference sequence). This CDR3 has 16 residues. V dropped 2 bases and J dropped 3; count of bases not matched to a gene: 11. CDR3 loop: CAWSRGQAPYHYGYTF. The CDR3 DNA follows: TGTGCCTGGAGTAGGGGACAGGCCCCCTATCACTATGGCTACACCTTC.

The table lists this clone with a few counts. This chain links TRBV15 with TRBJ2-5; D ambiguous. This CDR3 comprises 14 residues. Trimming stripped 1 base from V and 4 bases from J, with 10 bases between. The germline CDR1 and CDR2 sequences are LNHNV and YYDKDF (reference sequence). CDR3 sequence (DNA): TGTGCCACCAGCAGAGGAACTGAAACAGAGACCCAGTACTTC. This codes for CATSRGTETETQYF.